At least ten counts were recorded for the clone carrying this TCR beta chain. Antigen: not known. The record originates from a study of neurological immune-mediated disorders. Where libraries were unsorted, they were derived from 2 million PBMCs stored at -80 degrees C. A 10-nucleotide random UMI tagged transcripts in template-switch 5'RACE cDNA synthesis. Over 170 million TCR-beta sequences from 15-18 subjects came out of each sequencing run. Each CDR3 protein gets one entry after TCRdb re-called the 5' RACE reads with MiXCR. The sample consists of around 33,000 distinct CDR3 sequences, more than 6.5% of them appearing once. General observations from the study: Levels of TCR clonal expansion peaked in HTLV-1-associated myelopathy and reached their lowest in multiple sclerosis, under those of healthy controls.

V lost 6 bases and J lost 5, with 13 bases in between. The CDR3 loop spans 13 amino acids. The chain joins TRBV12-3 or TRBV12-4 to TRBJ1-2; TRBD1 might be the D (5 bases). The TCR was taken from a woman in her forties in good health. Material for sequencing was PBMCs. The CDR3 loop is CASSSGPFYGYTF. CDR3 DNA: TGTGCCAGCAGCTCGGGGCCCTTTTATGGCTACACCTTC.